The rows below give T cell receptor beta chains drawn from one sample of a study of CD8 T cells in ankylosing spondylitis. TCRdb reprocessed the 5' RACE reads via MiXCR and lists one record per CDR3 protein. The data show 350,000 or so distinct CDR3 sequences, with about 14% seen just once and 0.95% to 1.4% held by the top ten. Sequenced material: blood, either unsorted or a sorted T cell fraction (not recorded which). The source is a male donor with ankylosing spondylitis or in good health (not recorded which). Both conserved end residues are part of each CDR3. A D gene is named only where the DNA matches it firmly. The size entry is marked missing in some rows and otherwise reads once, few, many or a size class.

>TRBV7-9|-|-|12|TRBJ2-7
CASSLGVLRQYF
TGTGCCAGCAGCTTAGGGGTACTCAGGCAGTACTTC
>TRBV3-1|TRBD1|few|16|TRBJ2-2
CASRPSGTGRTGELFF
TGTGCCAGCAGACCCTCCGGGACAGGGAGAACCGGGGAGCTGTTTTTT
>TRBV11-2|-|few|14|TRBJ2-7
CASSLEEGSYEQYF
TGTGCCAGCAGCTTAGAGGAGGGCTCCTACGAGCAGTACTTC
>TRBV3-1|-|many|11|TRBJ2-7
CASSQGYEQYF
TGTGCCAGCAGCCAAGGGTACGAGCAGTACTTC
>TRBV5-1|-|few|13|TRBJ2-1
CASSLETRNEQFF
TGCGCCAGCAGCTTGGAGACTAGGAACGAGCAGTTCTTC
>TRBV9|-|-|14|TRBJ2-2
CASSATVNTGELFF
TGTGCCAGCAGCGCCACGGTGAACACCGGGGAGCTGTTTTTT
>TRBV12-3/TRBV12-4|-|many|13|TRBJ2-7
CASSLVPSYEQYF
TGTGCCAGCAGTTTAGTCCCCTCCTACGAGCAGTACTTC
>TRBV7-2|-|-|14|TRBJ2-3
CASSSPGFTDTQYF
TGTGCCAGCAGCTCCCCGGGGTTCACAGATACGCAGTATTTT
>TRBV11-1|TRBD2|-|18|TRBJ2-3
CASRASASTSGRTDTQYF
TGTGCCAGCAGGGCTTCGGCCTCGACTAGCGGGAGGACAGATACGCAGTATTTT
>TRBV12-3/TRBV12-4|-|many|14|TRBJ2-2
CASTLRGNTGELFF
TGTGCCAGCACCCTGCGGGGGAACACCGGGGAGCTGTTTTTT
>TRBV27|TRBD1|many|15|TRBJ2-2
CASTSSWTGSGELFF
TGTGCCAGCACCTCCTCGTGGACAGGGTCCGGGGAGCTGTTTTTT